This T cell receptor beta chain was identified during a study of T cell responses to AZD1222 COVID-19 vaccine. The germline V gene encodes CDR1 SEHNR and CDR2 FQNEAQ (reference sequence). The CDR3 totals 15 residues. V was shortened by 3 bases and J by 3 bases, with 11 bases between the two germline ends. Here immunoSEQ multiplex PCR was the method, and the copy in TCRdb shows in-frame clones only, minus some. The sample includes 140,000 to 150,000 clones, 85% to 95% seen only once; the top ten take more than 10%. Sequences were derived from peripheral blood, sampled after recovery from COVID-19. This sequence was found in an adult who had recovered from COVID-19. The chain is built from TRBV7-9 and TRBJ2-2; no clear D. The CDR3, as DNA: TGTGCCAGCAGCTTCACCAAGCCTTACACCGGGGAGCTGTTTTTT. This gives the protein CASSFTKPYTGELFF. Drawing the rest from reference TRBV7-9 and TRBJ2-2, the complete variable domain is DTGVSQNPRHKITKRGQNVTFRCDPISEHNRLYWYRQTLGQGPEFLTYFQNEAQLEKSRLLSDRFSAERPKGSFSTLEIQRTEQGDSAMYLCASSFTKPYTGELFFGEGSRLTVL.